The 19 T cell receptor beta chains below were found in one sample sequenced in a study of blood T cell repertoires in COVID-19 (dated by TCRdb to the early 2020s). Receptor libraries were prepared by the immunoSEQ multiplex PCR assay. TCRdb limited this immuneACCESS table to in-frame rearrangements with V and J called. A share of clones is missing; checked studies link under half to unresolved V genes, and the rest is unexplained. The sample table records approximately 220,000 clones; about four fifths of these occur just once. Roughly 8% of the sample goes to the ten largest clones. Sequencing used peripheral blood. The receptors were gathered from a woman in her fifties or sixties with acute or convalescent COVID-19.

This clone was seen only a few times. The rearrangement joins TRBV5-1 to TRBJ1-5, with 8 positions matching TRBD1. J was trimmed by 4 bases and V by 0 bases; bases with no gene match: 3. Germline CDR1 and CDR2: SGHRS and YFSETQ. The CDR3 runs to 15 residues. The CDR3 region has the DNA TGCGCCAGCAGCTTGGGGACAGGGAGTAATCAGCCCCAGCATTTT. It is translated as CASSLGTGSNQPQHF.

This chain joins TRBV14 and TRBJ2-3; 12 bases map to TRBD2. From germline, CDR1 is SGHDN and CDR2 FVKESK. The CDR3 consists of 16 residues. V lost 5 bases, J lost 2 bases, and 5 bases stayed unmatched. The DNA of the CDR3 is TGTGCCAGCAGCGCGGGACTAGCGGGCGTCACAGATACGCAGTATTTT. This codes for CASSAGLAGVTDTQYF.

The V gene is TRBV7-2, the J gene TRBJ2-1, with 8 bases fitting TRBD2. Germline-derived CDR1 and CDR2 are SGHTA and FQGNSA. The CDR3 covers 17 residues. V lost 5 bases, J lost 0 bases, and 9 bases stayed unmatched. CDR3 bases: TGTGCCAGCAGCCTAGGAAACAGCGGGAGCTCCTACAATGAGCAGTTCTTC. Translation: CASSLGNSGSSYNEQFF. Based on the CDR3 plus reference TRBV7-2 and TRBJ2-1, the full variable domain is GAGVSQSPSNKVTEKGKDVELRCDPISGHTALYWYRQSLGQGLEFLIYFQGNSAPDKSGLPSDRFSAERTGGSVSTLTIQRTQQEDSAVYLCASSLGNSGSSYNEQFFGPGTRLTVL.

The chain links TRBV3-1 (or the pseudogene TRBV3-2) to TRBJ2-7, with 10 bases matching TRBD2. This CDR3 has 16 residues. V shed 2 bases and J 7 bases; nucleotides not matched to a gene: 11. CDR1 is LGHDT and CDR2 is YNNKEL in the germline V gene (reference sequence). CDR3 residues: CASSQTTSGRATEQYF. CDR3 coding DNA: TGTGCCAGCAGCCAAACGACGAGCGGGAGGGCCACAGAGCAGTACTTC.

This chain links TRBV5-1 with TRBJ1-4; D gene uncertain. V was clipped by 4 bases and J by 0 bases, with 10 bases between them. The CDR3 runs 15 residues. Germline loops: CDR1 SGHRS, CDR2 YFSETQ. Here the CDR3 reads CASSINSATNEKLFF. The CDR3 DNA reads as TGCGCCAGCAGCATTAACAGTGCAACTAATGAAAAACTGTTTTTT.

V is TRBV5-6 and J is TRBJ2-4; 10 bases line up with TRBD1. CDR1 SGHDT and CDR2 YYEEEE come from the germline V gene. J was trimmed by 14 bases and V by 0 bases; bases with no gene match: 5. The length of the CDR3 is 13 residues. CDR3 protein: CASSLAGTGAEYF. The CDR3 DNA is TGTGCCAGCAGCTTGGCCGGGACAGGGGCGGAGTACTTC. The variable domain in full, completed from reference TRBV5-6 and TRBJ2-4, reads DAGVTQSPTHLIKTRGQQVTLRCSPKSGHDTVSWYQQALGQGPQFIFQYYEEEERQRGNFPDRFSGHQFPNYSSELNVNALLLGDSALYLCASSLAGTGAEYFGAGTRLSVL.

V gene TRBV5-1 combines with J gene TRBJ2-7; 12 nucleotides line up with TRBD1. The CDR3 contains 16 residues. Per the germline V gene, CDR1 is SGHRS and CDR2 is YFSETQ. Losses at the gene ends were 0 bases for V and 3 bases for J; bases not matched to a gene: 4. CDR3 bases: TGCGCCAGCAGCTTGGGTGGGACAGGGGGCAACTACGAGCAGTACTTC. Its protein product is CASSLGGTGGNYEQYF.

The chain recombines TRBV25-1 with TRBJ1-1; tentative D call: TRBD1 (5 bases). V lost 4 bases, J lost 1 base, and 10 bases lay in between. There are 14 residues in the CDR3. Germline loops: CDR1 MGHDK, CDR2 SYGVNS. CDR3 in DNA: TGTGCCAGCAGTGTTACAGGAGAGAACACTGAAGCTTTCTTT. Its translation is CASSVTGENTEAFF.

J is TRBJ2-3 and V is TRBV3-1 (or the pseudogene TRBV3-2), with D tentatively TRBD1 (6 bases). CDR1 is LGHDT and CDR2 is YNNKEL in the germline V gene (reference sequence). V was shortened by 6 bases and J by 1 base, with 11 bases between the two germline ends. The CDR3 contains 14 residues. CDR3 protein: CASSHRVRTDTQYF. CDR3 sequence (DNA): TGTGCCAGCAGTCACAGGGTCCGCACAGATACGCAGTATTTT.

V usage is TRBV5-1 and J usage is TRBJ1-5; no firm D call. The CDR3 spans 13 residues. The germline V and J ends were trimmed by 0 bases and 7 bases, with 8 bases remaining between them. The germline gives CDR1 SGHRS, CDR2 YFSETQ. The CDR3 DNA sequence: TGCGCCAGCAGCTTGGAGGGAGGCCAGCCCCAGCATTTT. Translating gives CASSLEGGQPQHF.

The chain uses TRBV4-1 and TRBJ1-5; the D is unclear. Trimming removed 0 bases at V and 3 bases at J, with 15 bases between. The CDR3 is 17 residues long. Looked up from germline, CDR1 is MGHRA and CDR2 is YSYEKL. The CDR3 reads CASSQDREGFNNQPQHF. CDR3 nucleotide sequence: TGCGCCAGCAGCCAAGATCGGGAAGGGTTTAACAATCAGCCCCAGCATTTT.

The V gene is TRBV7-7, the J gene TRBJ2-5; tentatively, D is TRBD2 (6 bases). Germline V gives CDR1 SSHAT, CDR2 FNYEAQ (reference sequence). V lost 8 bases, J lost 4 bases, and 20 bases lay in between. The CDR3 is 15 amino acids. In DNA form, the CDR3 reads TGTGCCAGCTCCCCCAACCCTTTGGGGGGAGAGACCCAGTACTTC. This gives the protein CASSPNPLGGETQYF. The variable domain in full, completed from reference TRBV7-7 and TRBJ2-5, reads GAGVSQSPRYKVTKRGQDVTLRCDPISSHATLYWYQQALGQGPEFLTYFNYEAQPDKSGLPSDRFSAERPEGSISTLTIQRTEQRDSAMYRCASSPNPLGGETQYFGPGTRLLVL.

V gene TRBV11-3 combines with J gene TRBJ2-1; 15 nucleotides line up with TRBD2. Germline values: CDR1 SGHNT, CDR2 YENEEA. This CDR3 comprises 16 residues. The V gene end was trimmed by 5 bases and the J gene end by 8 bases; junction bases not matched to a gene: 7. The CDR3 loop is CASSARTSGRADEQFF. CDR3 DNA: TGTGCCAGCAGCGCCCGGACTAGCGGGAGGGCCGATGAGCAGTTCTTC.

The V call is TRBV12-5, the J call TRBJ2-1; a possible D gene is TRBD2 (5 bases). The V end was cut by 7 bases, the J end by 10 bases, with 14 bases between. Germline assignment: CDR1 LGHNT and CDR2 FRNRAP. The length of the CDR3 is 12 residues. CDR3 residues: CASASAAGEQFF. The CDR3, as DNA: TGTGCTAGTGCCTCAGCGGCAGGCGAGCAGTTCTTC.

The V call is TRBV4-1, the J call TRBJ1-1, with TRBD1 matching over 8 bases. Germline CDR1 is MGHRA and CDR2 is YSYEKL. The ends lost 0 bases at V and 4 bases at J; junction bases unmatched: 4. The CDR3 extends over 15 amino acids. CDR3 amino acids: CASSQDRTGTTEAFF. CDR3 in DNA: TGCGCCAGCAGCCAAGATAGGACAGGGACCACTGAAGCTTTCTTT.

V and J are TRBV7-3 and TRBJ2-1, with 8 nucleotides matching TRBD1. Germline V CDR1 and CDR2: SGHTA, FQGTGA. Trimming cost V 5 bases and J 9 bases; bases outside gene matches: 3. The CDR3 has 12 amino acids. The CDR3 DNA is TGTGCCAGCAGCCCACAGGGGGGTGAGCAGTTCTTC. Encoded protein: CASSPQGGEQFF.

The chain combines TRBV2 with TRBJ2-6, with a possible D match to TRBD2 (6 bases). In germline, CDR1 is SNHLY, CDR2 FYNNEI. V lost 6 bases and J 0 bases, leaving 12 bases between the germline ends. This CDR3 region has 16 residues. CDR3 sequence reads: CASSWDSGSGANVLTF. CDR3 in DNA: TGTGCCAGCAGCTGGGACTCCGGCTCTGGGGCCAACGTCCTGACTTTC.

The CDR3 is CASSFGGSPGEQYF. CDR3 DNA sequence: TGTGCCAGCAGCTTTGGAGGGTCACCCGGGGAGCAGTACTTC. The chain is built from TRBV11-3 and TRBJ2-7, with D maybe TRBD2 (6 bases). CDR3 length: 14 residues. The germline gives CDR1 SGHNT, CDR2 YENEEA. V was trimmed by 3 bases and J by 7 bases, leaving 16 bases between them.

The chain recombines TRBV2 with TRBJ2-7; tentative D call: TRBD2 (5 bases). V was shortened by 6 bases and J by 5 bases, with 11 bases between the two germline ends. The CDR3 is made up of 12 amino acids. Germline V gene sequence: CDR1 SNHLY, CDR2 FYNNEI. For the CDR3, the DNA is TGTGCCAGCAGAGAGGGTTTTAACGAGCAGTACTTC. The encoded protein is CASREGFNEQYF. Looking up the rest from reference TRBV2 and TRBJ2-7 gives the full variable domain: EPEVTQTPSHQVTQMGQEVILRCVPISNHLYFYWYRQILGQKVEFLVSFYNNEISEKSEIFDDQFSVERPDGSNFTLKIRSTKLEDSAMYFCASREGFNEQYFGPGTRLTVT.